The sequence of this T cell receptor (beta chain) was determined in a study of blood T cell repertoires in COVID-19. At the level of the study: Sources were T cells, B-cell-depleted T cells, or PBMCs; the material itself was cDNA or gDNA.

Measured with immunoSEQ multiplex PCR; TCRdb has only the in-frame clones, and not every one. The sample yields fewer than 350,000 clones, 85% to 90% seen once. The CDR3 loop spans 16 amino acids. Per the germline V gene, CDR1 is KGHDR and CDR2 is SFDVKD. The ends lost 3 bases at V and 1 base at J; junction bases unmatched: 2. The gene calls are TRBV24-1 and TRBJ2-1; 10 bases agree with TRBD2. Sequencing used PBMCs or T cells enriched from blood (not recorded which). The source is a woman between 18 and 29 years old with acute COVID-19. The CDR3 sequence: CATSDASGSSYNEQFF. CDR3 DNA sequence: TGTGCCACCAGTGATGCTAGCGGGAGTTCCTACAATGAGCAGTTCTTC.